The 27 T cell receptor beta chains below all came from one sample that was sequenced in a study of blood T cell repertoires in COVID-19. TCRdb's table, derived via immunoSEQ multiplex PCR, lists solely in-frame clones and lacks some. This table holds some 240,000 clones, around 84% found once. Sequencing input: peripheral blood. These receptors all stem from a woman aged 35 to 49 who had recovered from COVID-19.

The V gene is TRBV20-1, the J gene TRBJ1-5; D gene uncertain. The CDR3 runs to 16 residues. Germline CDR1 DFQATT, CDR2 SNEGSKA (reference sequence). V lost 3 bases to trimming and J lost 2 bases, with 17 bases between them. Written as DNA, the CDR3 is TGCAGTGCTAGTATACTGGGGAGAGGTGGCAATCAGCCCCAGCATTTT. Protein product: CSASILGRGGNQPQHF.

The V and J genes are TRBV6-5 and TRBJ2-2; 9 bases agree with TRBD2. This CDR3 contains 16 residues. The V gene's germline CDR1 is MNHEY and CDR2 SVGAGI. Unmatched junction bases numbered 3, after V lost 0 bases and J lost 4 bases. Written as DNA, the CDR3 is TGTGCCAGCAGTTACTCAGCGGGGGGAGTCACCGGGGAGCTGTTTTTT. Its translation: CASSYSAGGVTGELFF.

The chain joins TRBV5-1 to TRBJ1-2; 8 bases align to TRBD1. Trimming at V came to 3 bases and at J to 4 bases, leaving 8 bases not matched to a gene. Germline-derived CDR1 and CDR2 are SGHRS and YFSETQ. The CDR3 has 15 residues. CDR3 nucleotide sequence: TGCGCCAGCAGCTCTTCGGGACAGGCTGGCTATGGCTACACCTTC. Its protein is CASSSSGQAGYGYTF.

The genes are TRBV4-3 and TRBJ1-4, with D possibly matching TRBD1 (5 bases). Germline CDR1 reads LGHNA; CDR2 reads YSLEER. The CDR3 is 15 residues long. V was pared by 1 base and J by 7 bases, with 13 bases between. The CDR3 reads CASSQVTGGGEKLFF. The CDR3 DNA is TGCGCCAGCAGCCAAGTCACCGGGGGTGGTGAAAAACTGTTTTTT.

This clone appeared once. This chain connects TRBV29-1 to TRBJ2-5; D may be TRBD2 (5 bases). This CDR3 contains 14 residues. V lost 4 bases to trimming and J lost 5 bases, with 17 bases between them. The V gene's germline CDR1 is SQVTM and CDR2 ANQGSEA. The CDR3 loop is CSVGLWELGETQYF. CDR3 bases: TGCAGCGTTGGACTATGGGAACTTGGTGAGACCCAGTACTTC.

J is TRBJ1-5 and V is TRBV4-3; D is uncertain. CDR1 and CDR2 (germline): LGHNA, YSLEER. Trimming left V 0 bases short and J 4 bases short, with 13 bases between. The CDR3 contains 16 residues. Here the CDR3 reads CASSQDPGLGNQPQHF. CDR3 bases: TGCGCCAGCAGCCAAGATCCGGGTCTAGGAAATCAGCCCCAGCATTTT.

The genes are TRBV19 and TRBJ1-5, with 7 nucleotides matching TRBD1. Unmatched junction bases numbered 12, after V lost 4 bases and J lost 0 bases. The CDR3 sequence is 18 residues long. The V gene's germline CDR1 is LNHDA and CDR2 SQIVND (reference sequence). The CDR3 is CASSTASGTEYSNQPQHF. The CDR3 nucleotides are TGTGCCAGTAGTACTGCCTCCGGGACAGAGTATAGCAATCAGCCCCAGCATTTT.

CDR3 amino acids: CSVKTGQGGFYTF. In DNA form, the CDR3 reads TGCAGCGTAAAAACGGGACAGGGGGGCTTCTACACCTTC. This rearrangement joins TRBV29-1 to TRBJ1-2, with TRBD1 identical over 11 bases. This CDR3 region has 13 residues. From germline, CDR1 is SQVTM and CDR2 ANQGSEA. With V trimmed by 6 bases and J by 10 bases, 10 bases remained unmatched.

V is TRBV7-2 and J is TRBJ2-1; TRBD2 agrees at 10 bases. The ends lost 5 bases at V and 4 bases at J; junction bases unmatched: 5. CDR3 length: 15 residues. Germline V CDR1 and CDR2: SGHTA, FQGNSA. The chain's CDR3 is CASSQLAGSYNEQFF. The CDR3, as DNA: TGTGCCAGCAGCCAACTAGCGGGAAGTTACAATGAGCAGTTCTTC.

The V gene is TRBV18, the J gene TRBJ1-5, with D perhaps matching TRBD1 (6 bases). There are 14 residues in the CDR3. V lost 4 bases, J lost 4 bases, and 11 bases lay in between. Per germline, CDR1 KGHSH and CDR2 LQKENI. The CDR3 DNA reads TGTGCCAGCTCACGACGGACAGAGAATCAGCCCCAGCATTTT. Protein sequence: CASSRRTENQPQHF.

This clone was detected many times. This sequence joins TRBV6-5 and TRBJ1-4, with 10 nucleotides matching TRBD1. V dropped 7 bases and J dropped 10; count of bases not matched to a gene: 9. CDR3 length: 14 amino acids. The germline V gene has CDR1 MNHEY and CDR2 SVGAGI. The CDR3 DNA reads as TGTGCCAGCATCGAGGACAGGGGGGAAAGAAAACTGTTTTTT. Residues: CASIEDRGERKLFF.

This clone showed up just once. The V gene is TRBV6-6, the J gene TRBJ1-2; D unresolved. Deletions cut 4 bases from V and 2 bases from J, with 5 bases between. Looked up from germline, CDR1 is MNHNY and CDR2 is SVGAGI (reference sequence). CDR3 length: 12 amino acids. The CDR3 sequence is CASSSGNYGYTF. The CDR3 DNA is TGTGCCAGCAGTTCGGGGAACTATGGCTACACCTTC.

In DNA, the CDR3 is TGTGCCACCGACCGGGACTTTCAAGAGACCCAGTACTTC. Its translation is CATDRDFQETQYF. V is TRBV30 and J is TRBJ2-5; perhaps TRBD2 as D (6 bases). This CDR3 has 13 residues. V shed 8 bases and J shed 2 bases, with 15 bases lying between them. The V gene's germline CDR1 is GTSNPN and CDR2 SVGIG (reference sequence).

The chain employs TRBV7-6 and TRBJ2-3, with 10 bases lining up with TRBD1. The CDR3 contains 15 residues. Germline trimming cut 5 bases from V and 2 bases from J; bases unmatched to any gene: 4. Germline CDR1 and CDR2: SGHVS and FNYEAQ. CDR3 residues: CASSATGGPTDTQYF. DNA of the CDR3: TGTGCCAGCAGCGCGACAGGGGGCCCCACAGATACGCAGTATTTT. Supplemented by reference TRBV7-6 and TRBJ2-3, the full variable domain reads GAGVSQSPRYKVTKRGQDVALRCDPISGHVSLYWYRQALGQGPEFLTYFNYEAQQDKSGLPNDRFSAERPEGSISTLTIQRTEQRDSAMYRCASSATGGPTDTQYFGPGTRLTVL.

This chain uses TRBV6-5 with TRBJ2-5; no reliable D call. This CDR3 comprises 13 residues. The V end was cut by 4 bases, the J end by 2 bases, with 8 bases between. Germline lookup yields CDR1 MNHEY and CDR2 SVGAGI. CDR3 nucleotides: TGTGCCAGCAGTTTATCACGGCAAGAGACCCAGTACTTC. Translating it yields CASSLSRQETQYF.

The table lists this clone with a count of one. The chain employs TRBV3-1 (or the pseudogene TRBV3-2) and TRBJ1-1; no reliable D call. V was shortened by 2 bases and J by 7 bases, with 17 bases between the two germline ends. The CDR3 loop spans 15 amino acids. CDR1 and CDR2 from the germline V gene are LGHDT and YNNKEL (reference sequence). DNA of the CDR3: TGTGCCAGCAGCCAACTTCTGGGGAGAGGGAGTGAAGCTTTCTTT. Amino acid sequence: CASSQLLGRGSEAFF.

The V call is TRBV15, the J call TRBJ1-3; the D is unclear. V was pared by 0 bases and J by 0 bases, with 12 bases between. The CDR3 covers 17 residues. Germline V gene lookup returns CDR1 LNHNV and CDR2 YYDKDF (reference sequence). This CDR3 reads CATSREPGTFSGNTIYF. The DNA of the CDR3 is TGTGCCACCAGCAGAGAGCCAGGCACGTTCTCTGGAAACACCATATATTTT.

The chain links TRBV7-2 to TRBJ1-5; D might be TRBD1 (6 bases). Germline V gives CDR1 SGHTA, CDR2 FQGNSA. V lost 5 bases to trimming and J lost 7 bases, with 15 bases between them. The CDR3 length is 14 residues. CDR3 bases: TGTGCCAGCAGCATCTTGGGGGCTGGGCAGCCCCAGCATTTT. It specifies CASSILGAGQPQHF. The full variable domain, in which reference TRBV7-2 and TRBJ1-5 provide the parts outside the CDR3, is GAGVSQSPSNKVTEKGKDVELRCDPISGHTALYWYRQSLGQGLEFLIYFQGNSAPDKSGLPSDRFSAERTGGSVSTLTIQRTQQEDSAVYLCASSILGAGQPQHFGDGTRLSIL.

The CDR3 nucleotides read TGTGCCAGCAGCCCCCGCGGACAGCCATCAAATTATGGCTACACCTTC. Amino acids: CASSPRGQPSNYGYTF. The V call is TRBV11-2, the J call TRBJ1-2; the D gene is possibly TRBD1 (6 bases). The CDR3 consists of 16 residues. V shed 5 bases and J shed 5 bases, with 21 bases lying between them. The germline CDR1 and CDR2 sequences are SGHAT and FQNNGV.

The CDR3 DNA follows: TGCGCCAGCAGCTCCCCAGCCACAGGGGTTCAAGAGACCCAGTACTTC. This encodes CASSSPATGVQETQYF. The gene calls are TRBV5-1 and TRBJ2-5, with TRBD1 matching over 7 bases. Trimming removed 3 bases from V and 2 bases from J; junction bases left unmatched: 10. This CDR3 has 16 residues. Germline CDR1 reads SGHRS; CDR2 reads YFSETQ. The entire variable domain, with the rest obtained from reference TRBV5-1 and TRBJ2-5, is as follows: KAGVTQTPRYLIKTRGQQVTLSCSPISGHRSVSWYQQTPGQGLQFLFEYFSETQRNKGNFPGRFSGRQFSNSRSEMNVSTLELGDSALYLCASSSPATGVQETQYFGPGTRLLVL.

This clone was observed once. The V and J genes are TRBV7-9 and TRBJ2-7, with 9 bases that match TRBD1. CDR1 and CDR2 from the germline V gene are SEHNR and FQNEAQ (reference sequence). Losses at the gene ends were 8 bases for V and 6 bases for J; bases not matched to a gene: 8. The CDR3 has 13 residues. The CDR3 region is CASAGTGSSEQYF. CDR3 DNA sequence: TGTGCCAGCGCCGGGACAGGGAGTAGCGAGCAGTACTTC.

The chain employs TRBV9 and TRBJ2-3; D possibly corresponds to TRBD1 (6 bases). The CDR3 contains 16 residues. Germline V gene lookup returns CDR1 SGDLS and CDR2 YYNGEE. With 3 bases removed from V and 2 bases from J, the gap between germline ends came to 16 bases. CDR3 residues: CASSATGQDITDTQYF. DNA of the CDR3: TGTGCCAGCAGCGCTACGGGACAAGATATCACAGATACGCAGTATTTT.

This rearrangement joins TRBV5-1 to TRBJ2-5, with 11 bases that match TRBD2. The CDR3 loop spans 16 amino acids. CDR1 and CDR2 from the germline V gene are SGHRS and YFSETQ. V lost 4 bases, J lost 5 bases, and 10 bases stayed unmatched. The CDR3 here is CASSANLAGGTETQYF. Here the CDR3 DNA reads TGCGCCAGCAGCGCCAACCTAGCGGGGGGTACCGAGACCCAGTACTTC.

The rearrangement joins TRBV10-2 to TRBJ1-6, with unresolved D. Germline V gene sequence: CDR1 WSHSY, CDR2 SAAADI. This CDR3 contains 14 residues. Trimming shortened V by 4 bases and J by 5 bases, and 9 bases separated the two germline ends. CDR3 nucleotide sequence: TGCGCCAGCAGTGTGGAGAGGAATAATTCACCCCTCCACTTT. Translation gives CASSVERNNSPLHF.

In DNA form, the CDR3 reads TGTGCCAGCAGCCCCGGGACGGGACAGGGGGCTTCGGCTGGCTACACCTTC. Translation gives CASSPGTGQGASAGYTF. The rearrangement joins TRBV7-8 to TRBJ1-2; TRBD1 matches 12 bases. V dropped 5 bases and J dropped 7; count of bases not matched to a gene: 14. CDR1 SGHVS and CDR2 FQNEAQ come from the germline V gene. This CDR3 has 17 residues.

The genes are TRBV29-1 and TRBJ1-2, with D tentatively TRBD1 (6 bases). The CDR3 is 15 amino acids. The germline V gene encodes CDR1 SQVTM and CDR2 ANQGSEA. Between the trimmed V and J ends, which lost 5 bases and 3 bases, there was a span of 19 bases. The CDR3 DNA follows: TGCAGCGTTTCAGGGGATCCTCCTCCCTACTATGGCTACACCTTC. Its translation: CSVSGDPPPYYGYTF.

The genes are TRBV27 and TRBJ2-5; D is possibly TRBD2 (6 bases). CDR3 length: 14 residues. Germline V gives CDR1 MNHEY, CDR2 SMNVEV (reference sequence). Trimming took 5 bases from V and 4 from J, leaving 14 bases between them. The CDR3 sequence: CASSPGGVRETQYF. The CDR3 DNA follows: TGTGCCAGCAGTCCAGGCGGGGTCCGAGAGACCCAGTACTTC.